One T cell receptor (beta chain) is described in this entry. The antigen is undetermined. These data come from a study of shared clonotypes between healthy human individuals. V was clipped by 5 bases and J by 0 bases; unmatched bases: 9. The CDR3 contains 16 residues. Germline values: CDR1 SGHTA, CDR2 FQGNSA. Study-wide findings and caveats: Generally, naive subsets came out with larger estimated richness than memory subsets.

Libraries were prepared by immunoSEQ multiplex PCR; TCRdb keeps only in-frame clonotypes and omits some of them. The profile shows under 1,100,000 clones, about 76% of them singletons. The donors were all Caucasian adults (living in Nashville, Tennessee). Negatively enriched CD4+ T cells were divided by CD45RA into naive and memory. This TCR was sampled from a man younger than 30 in good health. J is TRBJ1-1 and V is TRBV7-2; 7 bases are a match to TRBD1. Sequenced material: memory CD4+ T cells sorted from blood. Subset noted: CD45RA-negative fraction. The CDR3 region has the DNA TGTGCCAGCAGCCCCCGTCGGGACAGTTTGAACACTGAAGCTTTCTTT. Translation gives CASSPRRDSLNTEAFF.